The 22 T cell receptor beta chains presented below share a single source sample, sequenced in a study of shared clonotypes between healthy human individuals (dated by TCRdb to about 2020). Libraries were prepared through the immunoSEQ multiplex PCR assay. TCRdb took this table from immuneACCESS and kept in-frame rearrangements with V and J called. Such tables lack part of the clones; where checked against another copy, unresolved V genes explain under half of the gap, and the rest is unexplained. This sample lists about 2.2 million clones; roughly 93% were detected once. In total, the top ten clones hold approximately 1.6% of the sample. CD8 naive samples were obtained by positive selection for CCR7 among CD45RO-negative cells, yielding a CD45RA+CCR7+ population from which TemRA cells were excluded. The sequenced material came from naive CD8+ T cells from PBMCs. This specimen's cell subset or site label, interpreted: CD45RA+CCR7+. The receptors shown here come from a young man in good health. Some clones in this sample may be carry-over from other donors' samples.

The chain couples TRBV13 to TRBJ2-7; perhaps D is TRBD1 or TRBD2 (5 bases each). Deletions cut 1 base from V and 1 base from J, with 11 bases between. The CDR3 totals 15 residues. Germline values: CDR1 PRHDT, CDR2 FYEKMQ (reference sequence). CDR3 region: CASSLDQGRSYEQYF. The CDR3 bases are TGTGCCAGCAGCTTAGACCAGGGACGTTCCTACGAGCAGTACTTC. The whole variable domain, filled in from reference TRBV13 and TRBJ2-7, reads AAGVIQSPRHLIKEKRETATLKCYPIPRHDTVYWYQQGPGQDPQFLISFYEKMQSDKGSIPDRFSAQQFSDYHSELNMSSLELGDSALYFCASSLDQGRSYEQYFGPGTRLTVT.

The V gene is TRBV6-5, the J gene TRBJ1-5; no reliable D call. Per germline, CDR1 MNHEY and CDR2 SVGAGI. Trimming shortened V by 4 bases and J by 6 bases, and 16 bases separated the two germline ends. CDR3 size: 15 residues. CDR3 protein: CASSSYVGVGQPQHF. The CDR3 DNA reads TGTGCCAGCAGTTCTTACGTTGGGGTTGGTCAGCCCCAGCATTTT.

The J gene is TRBJ2-7, the V gene TRBV28; D gene unclear. This CDR3 spans 14 amino acids. V lost 3 bases and J 2 bases, leaving 11 bases between the germline ends. In germline, CDR1 is MDHEN, CDR2 SYDVKM. Here the CDR3 reads CASSFRPSAYEQYF. DNA of the CDR3: TGTGCCAGCAGTTTCCGCCCATCGGCCTACGAGCAGTACTTC.

V usage is TRBV4-1 and J usage is TRBJ1-5; no firm D call. The CDR3 has 15 amino acids. With 0 bases removed from V and 4 bases from J, the gap between germline ends came to 10 bases. Germline CDR1 reads MGHRA; CDR2 reads YSYEKL. The CDR3 reads CASSQDRAENQPQHF. The CDR3 nucleotides are TGCGCCAGCAGCCAAGATCGGGCGGAAAATCAGCCCCAGCATTTT.

The CDR3 bases are TGTGCCAGCAGCTTGATATCGGCGGGGCGAAATAGGAATGAGCAGTTCTTC. As protein: CASSLISAGRNRNEQFF. The chain uses TRBV5-6 and TRBJ2-1; perhaps TRBD2 as D (6 bases). Trimming left V 1 base short and J 7 bases short, with 21 bases between. Germline V gives CDR1 SGHDT, CDR2 YYEEEE. The CDR3 runs to 17 residues.

The chain carries TRBV5-6 and TRBJ2-7; D may be TRBD1 or TRBD2 (5 bases each). V lost 1 base, J lost 4 bases, and 12 bases lay in between. CDR1 is SGHDT and CDR2 is YYEEEE in the germline V gene. The length of the CDR3 is 14 residues. In DNA form, the CDR3 reads TGTGCCAGCAGCTTGAACGTGAGGGGATACGAGCAGTACTTC. Its translation: CASSLNVRGYEQYF.

The chain links TRBV25-1 to TRBJ1-1, with a possible D match to TRBD1 (5 bases). The germline V gene encodes CDR1 MGHDK and CDR2 SYGVNS. CDR3 size: 14 residues. V was clipped by 2 bases and J by 1 base, with 8 bases between them. CDR3 residues: CASSEGRGNTEAFF. The CDR3 nucleotides read TGTGCCAGCAGTGAAGGGAGGGGGAACACTGAAGCTTTCTTT.

CDR3 DNA sequence: TGTGCCAGCAGCTCAGTAACAGGTAACACTGAAGCTTTCTTT. It encodes CASSSVTGNTEAFF. The J gene is TRBJ1-1, the V gene TRBV5-4; the D gene is possibly TRBD1 (5 bases). CDR1 SGHNT and CDR2 YYREEE come from the germline V gene (reference sequence). With 3 bases removed from V and 2 bases from J, the gap between germline ends came to 11 bases. CDR3 length: 14 residues.

The J gene is TRBJ2-3, the V gene TRBV27; 8 bases align to TRBD2. The CDR3 consists of 17 residues. The germline V gene encodes CDR1 MNHEY and CDR2 SMNVEV (reference sequence). Germline trimming cut 7 bases from V and 0 bases from J; bases unmatched to any gene: 12. This chain's CDR3 is CASTRGGIAPSTDTQYF. CDR3 in DNA: TGTGCCAGCACCCGCGGGGGGATAGCTCCTAGCACAGATACGCAGTATTTT.

This rearrangement joins TRBV6-1 to TRBJ2-7; D gene ambiguous. CDR1 is MNHNS and CDR2 is SASEGT in the germline V gene. Trimming cost V 10 bases and J 0 bases, with 19 bases left between them. The CDR3 consists of 15 residues. The CDR3 DNA sequence: TGTGCCACTCCTAGGACGGAGTCCTTCTCCTACGAGCAGTACTTC. It yields the protein CATPRTESFSYEQYF.

The chain links TRBV9 to TRBJ2-5, with 11 bases fitting TRBD1. Trimming cost V 3 bases and J 9 bases; bases outside gene matches: 10. Germline V gives CDR1 SGDLS, CDR2 YYNGEE. The CDR3 length is 15 residues. The CDR3 protein is CASSGTDRGPGAQYF. Here the CDR3 DNA reads TGTGCCAGCAGCGGAACGGACAGGGGGCCGGGGGCCCAGTACTTC.

This chain joins TRBV27 and TRBJ2-3, with a possible D match to TRBD2 (6 bases). Looked up from germline, CDR1 is MNHEY and CDR2 is SMNVEV (reference sequence). CDR3 length: 14 amino acids. Deletions cut 3 bases from V and 5 bases from J, with 12 bases between. CDR3 sequence reads: CASSFGGSEDTQYF. In nucleotides, the CDR3 is TGTGCCAGCAGTTTTGGGGGGAGTGAAGATACGCAGTATTTT.

This rearrangement joins TRBV7-9 to TRBJ2-5; 7 bases fit TRBD1. The CDR3 consists of 14 residues. Germline trimming cut 1 base from V and 5 bases from J; bases unmatched to any gene: 4. In germline, CDR1 is SEHNR, CDR2 FQNEAQ (reference sequence). The CDR3 region is CASSLGGTVETQYF. CDR3 nucleotide sequence: TGTGCCAGCAGCTTAGGTGGGACAGTGGAGACCCAGTACTTC.

This chain uses TRBV7-8 with TRBJ2-1; 8 positions match TRBD2. This CDR3 is built from 15 residues. The J segment lost 3 bases and the V segment lost 3 bases, leaving 4 bases of the junction unmatched. The germline V gene encodes CDR1 SGHVS and CDR2 FQNEAQ. As DNA, the CDR3 is TGTGCCAGCAGCTTTAGAAGCGGGGGCTACAATGAGCAGTTCTTC. Translating gives CASSFRSGGYNEQFF.

Here the CDR3 DNA reads TGCGCCAGCAGCTTGGCTGGGGCGAGCTCCTACGAGCAGTACTTC. This codes for CASSLAGASSYEQYF. The rearrangement links TRBV5-1 to TRBJ2-7; maybe TRBD1 (5 bases). V lost 0 bases and J 0 bases, leaving 10 bases between the germline ends. Germline V gene data show CDR1 as SGHRS and CDR2 as YFSETQ. There are 15 residues in the CDR3.

This chain joins TRBV9 and TRBJ2-2; 12 bases align to TRBD2. Germline-derived CDR1 and CDR2 are SGDLS and YYNGEE. V gave up 3 bases and J gave up 4 bases; unmatched junction bases: 4. The CDR3 spans 16 residues. The CDR3, as DNA: TGTGCCAGCAGCGCGACTAGCGGGAGTGCCACCGGGGAGCTGTTTTTT. It translates to CASSATSGSATGELFF.

The chain employs TRBV6-5 and TRBJ1-1, with D tentatively TRBD1 (5 bases). The CDR3 spans 13 residues. V dropped 1 base and J dropped 4 bases, with 7 bases sitting between them. The germline CDR1 and CDR2 sequences are MNHEY and SVGAGI. CDR3 nucleotides: TGTGCCAGCAGTTACTTAGGGGCCACTGAAGCTTTCTTT. This gives the protein CASSYLGATEAFF.

The genes are TRBV27 and TRBJ2-5; the D gene could be TRBD1 or TRBD2 (5 bases each). The J call could be wrong; TRBJ2-7 is a better fit for the DNA end. The CDR3 loop spans 15 amino acids. Germline V lookup: CDR1 MNHEY, CDR2 SMNVEV (reference sequence). CDR3 nucleotides: TGTGCCAGCAGTTTGTGGGTTCGGGACCTCAACGAGCAGTACTTC. Amino acid sequence: CASSLWVRDLNEQYF.

DNA of the CDR3: TGTGCCAGCAGCTTAGGGGTAGCGAGCTTCTCCTACGAGCAGTACTTC. Translation: CASSLGVASFSYEQYF. J is TRBJ2-7 and V is TRBV7-2; tentatively, D is TRBD2 (5 bases). Trimming pared 1 base from V and 0 bases from J, leaving 13 bases between. This CDR3 has 16 residues. Germline V gives CDR1 SGHTA, CDR2 FQGNSA. The whole variable domain, filled in from reference TRBV7-2 and TRBJ2-7, reads GAGVSQSPSNKVTEKGKDVELRCDPISGHTALYWYRQSLGQGLEFLIYFQGNSAPDKSGLPSDRFSAERTGGSVSTLTIQRTQQEDSAVYLCASSLGVASFSYEQYFGPGTRLTVT.

CDR3 loop: CASSPSGGDEQYF. In nucleotides, the CDR3 is TGTGCCAGCAGCCCTAGTGGTGGGGACGAGCAGTACTTC. The rearrangement joins TRBV7-9 to TRBJ2-7, with D unclear. V dropped 5 bases and J dropped 5 bases, with 13 bases sitting between them. Germline values: CDR1 SEHNR, CDR2 FQNEAQ (reference sequence). This CDR3 spans 13 amino acids.

This clone was found once. J is TRBJ1-2 and V is TRBV14; no reliable D call. V lost 0 bases to trimming and J lost 4 bases, with 15 bases between them. Germline V CDR1 and CDR2: SGHDN, FVKESK. The CDR3 is 16 residues long. The CDR3, as DNA: TGTGCCAGCAGCCAAGAAGGGATCAGAGGGTCCTATGGCTACACCTTC. It codes for CASSQEGIRGSYGYTF.

This clone appeared once. The sample contains more than one DNA sequence encoding this CDR3. V is TRBV9 and J is TRBJ2-5, with TRBD1 matching over 10 bases. CDR3 length: 15 amino acids. CDR1 is SGDLS, CDR2 YYNGEE, per germline. Germline trimming cut 4 bases from V and 2 bases from J; bases unmatched to any gene: 5. CDR3 nucleotide sequence: TGTGCCAGCAGCACACGGGACAGGGGTCAAGAGACCCAGTACTTC. Amino acids: CASSTRDRGQETQYF.